These T cell receptor beta chains were read from a single sample in a study of cytomegalovirus exposure and HLA in healthy donors. Clones were sequenced by immunoSEQ multiplex PCR, and TCRdb holds only the in-frame ones, with some missing. The data contain fewer than 200,000 clones, roughly nine tenths of them singletons. What was sequenced was PBMCs. The origin of the receptors is a woman aged 18-29 years in good health and CMV-seropositive. Both conserved end residues are trimmed from each CDR3. A row's size may be missing; if present it is once, few, many or a size class.

ASSPPGLGSSYNEQF,TRBJ2-1,TRBV27,NA
ASSKELPTDTQY,TRBJ2-3,TRBV4-3,NA
ASSTGLATGELF,TRBJ2-2,TRBV11-2,NA
ASGGSDSYEQY,TRBJ2-7,TRBV11-2,NA
ASSLGTGNQPQH,TRBJ1-5,TRBV27,NA
ASSQELGQVRQETQY,TRBJ2-5,TRBV4-2,NA
ASGLVLAGQLLFPYEQY,TRBJ2-7,TRBV12-5,NA
ASSPSGGPNEQF,TRBJ2-1,TRBV4-1,NA
ASSPGQGAEAF,TRBJ1-1,TRBV5-5,once
ASSQDYSARDSYNEQF,TRBJ2-1,TRBV4-2,NA
ASSPRGAGTEAF,TRBJ1-1,TRBV4-1,NA
ASSVGTPLEQY,TRBJ2-5,TRBV27,NA
ASNDGGLGTEAF,TRBJ1-1,TRBV6-1,NA
ASSQEFRGVQETQY,TRBJ2-5,TRBV4-1,NA
SARVAPRAF,TRBJ1-1,TRBV20-1,NA
ASSVGLAGADTQY,TRBJ2-3,TRBV6-4,NA
ASSFGDRGNNSPLH,TRBJ1-6,TRBV27,NA
ASSDLFGAAQETQY,TRBJ2-5,TRBV19,NA
ASSETGPRNQPQH,TRBJ1-5,TRBV10-2,NA
ASSRSTGGVGNTIY,TRBJ1-3,TRBV7-2,NA
ASSLSGFSSYEQY,TRBJ2-7,TRBV27,once
ASSVDRESYEQY,TRBJ2-7,TRBV18,NA
ASSQDGQIYEQY,TRBJ2-7,TRBV4-1,few
ASSLQASYGYT,TRBJ1-2,TRBV5-1,NA
ASSMGRGLAGVREQF,TRBJ2-1,TRBV19,NA